These 29 T cell receptor beta chains were all obtained from the same sample, sequenced in a study of blood T cell repertoires in COVID-19. Repertoires were generated with immunoSEQ multiplex PCR, while TCRdb's copy carries only in-frame clones and drops some. The table includes 200,000 to 250,000 clones, around nine tenths detected once. Sequenced sample: peripheral blood. These receptors all come from a man aged 18 to 30 with active or convalescent COVID-19.

In the case of this clone: The sample carries other DNA sequences with the same CDR3. V gene TRBV6-4 combines with J gene TRBJ2-1; unclear D gene. Germline CDR1 is MRHNA and CDR2 is SNTAGT. The CDR3 covers 15 residues. With 0 bases removed from V and 0 bases from J, the gap between germline ends came to 6 bases. The CDR3 spells CASSDSRYSYNEQFF. CDR3 coding DNA: TGTGCCAGCAGTGACTCGCGGTACTCCTACAATGAGCAGTTCTTC.

The chain recombines TRBV7-8 with TRBJ2-3, with D uncertain. V was clipped by 3 bases and J by 6 bases, with 7 bases between them. CDR3 length: 12 residues. Per germline, CDR1 SGHVS and CDR2 FQNEAQ. This chain's CDR3 is CASSLLGDTQYF. CDR3 DNA sequence: TGTGCCAGCAGCTTGCTAGGCGATACGCAGTATTTT.

This chain links TRBV3-1 (or the pseudogene TRBV3-2) with TRBJ2-7; 14 bases are a match to TRBD2. The germline gives CDR1 LGHDT, CDR2 YNNKEL (reference sequence). The length of the CDR3 is 14 residues. The ends lost 6 bases at V and 12 bases at J; junction bases unmatched: 10. In DNA form, the CDR3 reads TGTGCCAGCAGTAACTTGGGACTAGCGGGAGATCCGTACTTC. It yields the protein CASSNLGLAGDPYF.

The chain couples TRBV5-1 to TRBJ2-3; 8 nucleotides line up with TRBD1. CDR1 and CDR2 from the germline V gene are SGHRS and YFSETQ. V gave up 0 bases and J gave up 2 bases; unmatched junction bases: 2. This CDR3 has 15 residues. The CDR3 loop reads CASSLVTGVTDTQYF. The CDR3 DNA sequence: TGCGCCAGCAGCTTGGTGACAGGGGTCACAGATACGCAGTATTTT.

The CDR3, as DNA: TGTGCCAGTACCGCGGGACAGACTAACTATGGCTACACCTTC. It is translated as CASTAGQTNYGYTF. This rearrangement joins TRBV19 to TRBJ1-2; the match to TRBD1 covers 7 bases. Per the germline V gene, CDR1 is LNHDA and CDR2 is SQIVND (reference sequence). The CDR3 extends over 14 amino acids. After removal of 7 bases from V and 0 bases from J, the junction contained 5 bases not matched to a gene.

In this sample, this clone turned up once. This chain joins TRBV7-9 and TRBJ2-4; the match to TRBD2 covers 11 bases. Losses at the gene ends were 3 bases for V and 3 bases for J; bases not matched to a gene: 4. In germline, CDR1 is SEHNR, CDR2 FQNEAQ (reference sequence). This CDR3 has 16 residues. Here the CDR3 DNA reads TGTGCCAGCAGCTTTAGCGGGAGGGGTGACAAAAACATTCAGTACTTC. Translating it yields CASSFSGRGDKNIQYF.

The V call is TRBV4-1, the J call TRBJ1-4; unclear D gene. This CDR3 region has 12 residues. Germline-derived CDR1 and CDR2 are MGHRA and YSYEKL. V dropped 5 bases and J dropped 10 bases, with 11 bases sitting between them. The CDR3 here is CASSNLPLKLFF. The CDR3 DNA reads TGCGCCAGCAGCAACCTACCGCTAAAACTGTTTTTT.

This clone was picked up one time. CDR3 nucleotide sequence: TGTGCCAGCAGCACCTCTCCGGAGAAGCCGGGGGAAGCTTTCTTT. It encodes CASSTSPEKPGEAFF. The chain links TRBV7-6 to TRBJ1-1; no definite D call. The CDR3 is made up of 15 amino acids. Per germline, CDR1 SGHVS and CDR2 FNYEAQ. Trimming cost V 5 bases and J 8 bases, with 21 bases left between them.

V usage is TRBV6-1 and J usage is TRBJ2-2; D is uncertain. The CDR3 sequence is 14 residues long. Germline V gives CDR1 MNHNS, CDR2 SASEGT. V lost 2 bases and J 3 bases, leaving 7 bases between the germline ends. CDR3 nucleotides: TGTGCCAGCAGTGAAATCGGTGACACCGGGGAGCTGTTTTTT. It encodes CASSEIGDTGELFF.

The rearrangement links TRBV14 to TRBJ1-2; the match to TRBD1 covers 7 bases. CDR1 and CDR2 from the germline V gene are SGHDN and FVKESK. J gave up 5 bases and V 4 bases, and 10 bases lay outside the gene matches. The CDR3 spans 15 residues. The CDR3 DNA sequence: TGTGCCAGCAGCCCCACCGGGACAGATTCTTATGGCTACACCTTC. This codes for CASSPTGTDSYGYTF.

This sequence joins TRBV7-3 and TRBJ2-1; D call uncertain. CDR3 length: 13 amino acids. V was shortened by 4 bases and J by 9 bases, with 13 bases between the two germline ends. The germline gives CDR1 SGHTA, CDR2 FQGTGA. In DNA form, the CDR3 reads TGTGCCAGCAGCTCCCCCCCTTTCCGTGAGCAGTTCTTC. It is translated as CASSSPPFREQFF.

This chain joins TRBV7-2 and TRBJ2-5, with D perhaps TRBD2 (5 bases). V shed 6 bases and J shed 5 bases, with 13 bases lying between them. Germline lookup yields CDR1 SGHTA and CDR2 FQGNSA. The CDR3 covers 13 residues. CDR3: CASRKGVSETQYF. Here the CDR3 DNA reads TGTGCCAGCAGGAAGGGAGTTTCCGAGACCCAGTACTTC.

The J gene is TRBJ2-7, the V gene TRBV19; 9 bases align to TRBD2. V gave up 4 bases and J gave up 4 bases; unmatched junction bases: 11. The CDR3 totals 16 residues. Germline V gene data show CDR1 as LNHDA and CDR2 as SQIVND (reference sequence). This CDR3 reads CASSSPTSGTEYEQYF. The CDR3 DNA is TGTGCCAGTAGTAGCCCGACTAGCGGAACAGAATACGAGCAGTACTTC. The full variable domain, with the rest looked up from reference TRBV19 and TRBJ2-7, is DGGITQSPKYLFRKEGQNVTLSCEQNLNHDAMYWYRQDPGQGLRLIYYSQIVNDFQKGDIAEGYSVSREKKESFPLTVTSAQKNPTAFYLCASSSPTSGTEYEQYFGPGTRLTVT.

The chain employs TRBV6-6 and TRBJ2-7; 10 bases are a match to TRBD1. Looked up from germline, CDR1 is MNHNY and CDR2 is SVGAGI (reference sequence). The CDR3 contains 16 residues. V lost 7 bases, J lost 5 bases, and 14 bases stayed unmatched. CDR3 sequence: CASTLWGTGDENEQYF. The CDR3 nucleotides are TGTGCCAGCACCCTCTGGGGGACAGGGGATGAGAACGAGCAGTACTTC.

The chain combines TRBV19 with TRBJ2-3, with 8 bases identical to TRBD1. This CDR3 has 13 residues. V shed 10 bases and J 4 bases; nucleotides not matched to a gene: 7. Germline loops: CDR1 LNHDA, CDR2 SQIVND (reference sequence). CDR3: CATNDRGSDTQYF. The CDR3 nucleotides read TGTGCCACGAACGACAGGGGTTCAGATACGCAGTATTTT.

The rearrangement links TRBV5-1 to TRBJ2-5; D possibly corresponds to TRBD1 (6 bases). The CDR3 consists of 14 residues. CDR1 and CDR2 (germline): SGHRS, YFSETQ. V lost 0 bases and J 4 bases, leaving 10 bases between the germline ends. CDR3 DNA sequence: TGCGCCAGCAGCTTGGGGCAGGGGATAGAGACCCAGTACTTC. Its protein product is CASSLGQGIETQYF. Complete variable domain (other parts from reference TRBV5-1 and TRBJ2-5): KAGVTQTPRYLIKTRGQQVTLSCSPISGHRSVSWYQQTPGQGLQFLFEYFSETQRNKGNFPGRFSGRQFSNSRSEMNVSTLELGDSALYLCASSLGQGIETQYFGPGTRLLVL.

V usage is TRBV28 and J usage is TRBJ1-5; 8 bases match TRBD1. V was clipped by 5 bases and J by 2 bases; unmatched bases: 5. The CDR3 is 15 amino acids. Looked up from germline, CDR1 is MDHEN and CDR2 is SYDVKM. The CDR3 sequence: CASSHGQGGNQPQHF. The CDR3 DNA follows: TGTGCCAGCAGTCACGGACAGGGCGGCAATCAGCCCCAGCATTTT.

This clone appeared once. This rearrangement joins TRBV3-1 (or the pseudogene TRBV3-2) to TRBJ1-4, with 7 bases identical to TRBD1. This CDR3 is 14 amino acids long. Germline V gene sequence: CDR1 LGHDT, CDR2 YNNKEL (reference sequence). V trimming: 4 bases; J trimming: 10 bases; junction bases outside the gene matches: 9. In DNA, the CDR3 is TGTGCCAGCAGCCCCACAGGGGCGGTCGGAAAACTGTTTTTT. It specifies CASSPTGAVGKLFF.

This chain joins TRBV20-1 and TRBJ1-1; D is possibly TRBD1 (6 bases). Germline assignment: CDR1 DFQATT and CDR2 SNEGSKA (reference sequence). CDR3 length: 11 residues. Trimming removed 1 base from V and 6 bases from J, with 6 bases in between. The CDR3 sequence is CSARGTAEAFF. The CDR3 bases are TGCAGTGCTAGAGGGACAGCTGAAGCTTTCTTT.

The chain employs TRBV10-3 and TRBJ2-2; D perhaps matches TRBD2 (5 bases). The germline V gene encodes CDR1 ENHRY and CDR2 SYGVKD. The V end was cut by 3 bases, the J end by 7 bases, with 12 bases between. This CDR3 is built from 14 residues. The CDR3 loop is CAISERGLGGELFF. Here the CDR3 DNA reads TGTGCCATCAGTGAACGAGGGCTGGGCGGGGAGCTGTTTTTT.

This chain joins TRBV23-1 and TRBJ2-3; 9 nucleotides agree with TRBD1. TRBV23-1 is sorted into the ORF group, with uncertain function. Losses at the gene ends were 0 bases for V and 5 bases for J; bases not matched to a gene: 15. This CDR3 has 19 residues. The CDR3 bases are TGCGCCAGCAGTCAATCGAGTGTTAGCGACGACAGGGGGGGAGATACGCAGTATTTT. Amino acid sequence: CASSQSSVSDDRGGDTQYF.

The CDR3 loop is CASSLSYDSNQPQHF. The CDR3 DNA reads as TGTGCCAGCAGTTTATCCTACGATAGCAATCAGCCCCAGCATTTT. The chain carries TRBV27 and TRBJ1-5; D remains ambiguous. CDR3 length: 15 amino acids. Looked up from germline, CDR1 is MNHEY and CDR2 is SMNVEV (reference sequence). Trimming took off 0 bases at V and 0 bases at J, with 6 bases between the two ends.

The CDR3 loop reads CASTKSGTGSFYGYTF. CDR3 nucleotide sequence: TGTGCCAGCACCAAATCCGGGACAGGGTCTTTCTATGGCTACACCTTC. The V gene is TRBV28, the J gene TRBJ1-2; TRBD1 aligns across 9 bases. This CDR3 has 16 amino acids. CDR1 and CDR2 (germline): MDHEN, SYDVKM. V shed 7 bases and J 4 bases; nucleotides not matched to a gene: 13.

V is TRBV2 and J is TRBJ1-1; TRBD1 aligns across 9 bases. The CDR3 length is 15 residues. Germline V gives CDR1 SNHLY, CDR2 FYNNEI. After removal of 6 bases from V and 4 bases from J, the junction contained 9 bases not matched to a gene. This chain's CDR3 is CASRPRPGQGTEAFF. CDR3 DNA: TGTGCCAGCAGGCCCCGACCGGGACAGGGCACTGAAGCTTTCTTT.

This rearrangement joins TRBV27 to TRBJ2-1; 8 bases are a match to TRBD1. Germline CDR1 reads MNHEY; CDR2 reads SMNVEV (reference sequence). Trimming cost V 5 bases and J 6 bases; bases outside gene matches: 12. There are 16 residues in the CDR3. The CDR3: CASSHTIGQGINEQFF. As DNA, the CDR3 is TGTGCCAGCAGTCACACTATAGGACAGGGAATCAATGAGCAGTTCTTC.

The chain joins TRBV15 to TRBJ1-4; no clear D gene. Trimming pared 2 bases from V and 7 bases from J, leaving 14 bases between. The CDR3 has 15 residues. Germline V lookup: CDR1 LNHNV, CDR2 YYDKDF (reference sequence). Here the CDR3 DNA reads TGTGCCACCAGCAGATCTCCGGACTCGGGTGAAAAACTGTTTTTT. Protein product: CATSRSPDSGEKLFF.

The V gene is TRBV19, the J gene TRBJ2-5; D might be TRBD1 (6 bases). The CDR3 is 16 amino acids. Trimming removed 0 bases at V and 4 bases at J, with 15 bases between. Germline CDR1 reads LNHDA; CDR2 reads SQIVND (reference sequence). The CDR3 loop is CASSIDLGGRGETQYF. The CDR3 DNA reads as TGTGCCAGTAGTATAGATCTTGGTGGCAGGGGAGAGACCCAGTACTTC.

The J gene is TRBJ1-1, the V gene TRBV13; weak D call: TRBD1 (5 bases). The CDR3 sequence is 15 residues long. The V and J ends lost 6 bases and 1 base respectively, with 15 bases between them. Germline CDR1 and CDR2: PRHDT and FYEKMQ (reference sequence). This CDR3 is CASRPRDSPNTEAFF. The CDR3 bases are TGTGCCAGCAGGCCGCGGGACTCTCCGAACACTGAAGCTTTCTTT.

The chain is built from TRBV7-2 and TRBJ2-7, with D tentatively TRBD1 (8 bases). Trimming stripped 6 bases from V and 7 bases from J, with 25 bases between. The length of the CDR3 is 16 residues. From germline, CDR1 is SGHTA and CDR2 FQGNSA. The CDR3 sequence: CASSLARGTGAGEQYF. Here the CDR3 DNA reads TGTGCCAGCAGTTTGGCGCGGGGGACAGGAGCAGGGGAGCAGTACTTC. The variable domain in full, with the rest retrieved from reference TRBV7-2 and TRBJ2-7, is GAGVSQSPSNKVTEKGKDVELRCDPISGHTALYWYRQSLGQGLEFLIYFQGNSAPDKSGLPSDRFSAERTGGSVSTLTIQRTQQEDSAVYLCASSLARGTGAGEQYFGPGTRLTVT.